The 28 T cell receptor beta chains below were found in one sample sequenced in a study of blood T cell repertoires in COVID-19. Data came from immunoSEQ multiplex PCR; TCRdb stores just in-frame clones and leaves some out. The data hold under 300,000 clones, with 65% to 80% observed a single time. Sequencing used peripheral blood. Every receptor here comes from a woman aged 40 to 50 with active or convalescent COVID-19.

This chain joins TRBV3-1 (or the pseudogene TRBV3-2) and TRBJ2-5; 15 nucleotides line up with TRBD2. The germline V gene has CDR1 LGHDT and CDR2 YNNKEL (reference sequence). J was trimmed by 2 bases and V by 5 bases; bases with no gene match: 3. This CDR3 region has 16 residues. CDR3 sequence reads: CASSAGLAGGQETQYF. As DNA, the CDR3 is TGTGCCAGCAGCGCGGGACTAGCGGGGGGACAAGAGACCCAGTACTTC.

The chain joins TRBV7-3 to TRBJ1-4; D remains unclear. CDR1 and CDR2 (germline): SGHTA, FQGTGA. CDR3 size: 13 residues. Trimming cost V 8 bases and J 3 bases, with 10 bases left between them. The CDR3 region is CASAAAPNEKLFF. DNA for the CDR3: TGTGCCAGCGCGGCGGCCCCTAATGAAAAACTGTTTTTT.

This chain connects TRBV5-6 to TRBJ1-1; D gene uncertain. V was clipped by 0 bases and J by 1 base, with 7 bases between them. The CDR3 is 14 residues long. CDR1 is SGHDT and CDR2 is YYEEEE in the germline V gene. The CDR3 DNA follows: TGTGCCAGCAGCTTGGGGGCAGGGAACACTGAAGCTTTCTTT. It yields the protein CASSLGAGNTEAFF.

The chain employs TRBV3-1 (or the pseudogene TRBV3-2) and TRBJ1-3; D is undetermined. V was pared by 1 base and J by 0 bases, with 7 bases between. In germline, CDR1 is LGHDT, CDR2 YNNKEL (reference sequence). This CDR3 region has 15 residues. In nucleotides, the CDR3 is TGTGCCAGCAGCCAAGCCCTAGTCTCTGGAAACACCATATATTTT. Translated: CASSQALVSGNTIYF.

This clone showed up just a few times. V usage is TRBV12-3 or TRBV12-4 and J usage is TRBJ2-1; weak D call: TRBD2 (5 bases). The V and J ends lost 3 bases and 8 bases respectively, with 11 bases between them. CDR3 length: 13 residues. The CDR3 reads CASSFPASYEQFF. The CDR3 DNA reads as TGTGCCAGCAGTTTTCCGGCTAGCTATGAGCAGTTCTTC.

The chain employs TRBV5-1 and TRBJ1-1, with a possible D match to TRBD1 (6 bases). This CDR3 is 13 amino acids long. V was cut by 7 bases and J by 1 base, with 11 bases left in between. The germline gives CDR1 SGHRS, CDR2 YFSETQ. In DNA, the CDR3 is TGCGCCAGCGGGGGACACCAGAACACTGAAGCTTTCTTT. Its protein product is CASGGHQNTEAFF.

The chain carries TRBV15 and TRBJ1-1; D gene unclear. Germline CDR1 and CDR2: LNHNV and YYDKDF (reference sequence). This CDR3 contains 13 residues. Trimming stripped 0 bases from V and 6 bases from J, with 8 bases between. In DNA form, the CDR3 reads TGTGCCACCAGCAGAGATCGGACTGCTGAAGCTTTCTTT. It translates to CATSRDRTAEAFF.

This clone was picked up one time. This chain connects TRBV7-3 to TRBJ1-2; 7 bases align to TRBD1. Germline CDR1 SGHTA, CDR2 FQGTGA. V was clipped by 5 bases and J by 6 bases; unmatched bases: 6. This CDR3 contains 13 residues. CDR3 sequence: CASSVDRDHGYTF. In DNA, the CDR3 is TGTGCCAGCAGCGTCGACAGGGATCATGGCTACACCTTC.

This chain links TRBV29-1 with TRBJ2-3; D ambiguous. The CDR3 spans 13 residues. Trimming pared 0 bases from V and 5 bases from J, leaving 9 bases between. Germline assignment: CDR1 SQVTM and CDR2 ANQGSEA. CDR3 protein: CSVEELRQDTQYF. The DNA for the CDR3 is TGCAGCGTTGAAGAATTACGACAAGATACGCAGTATTTT.

The genes are TRBV4-1 and TRBJ1-6; no firm D call. The CDR3 has 13 amino acids. Trimming pared 4 bases from V and 6 bases from J, leaving 7 bases between. The V gene's germline CDR1 is MGHRA and CDR2 YSYEKL. The CDR3 loop is CASSPEGNSPLHF. The CDR3 DNA reads as TGCGCCAGCAGCCCCGAGGGTAATTCACCCCTCCACTTT.

The J gene is TRBJ2-3, the V gene TRBV10-3; TRBD2 matches 12 bases. The germline V gene has CDR1 ENHRY and CDR2 SYGVKD. V was pared by 10 bases and J by 4 bases, with 9 bases of the junction left unmatched. The CDR3 sequence is 15 residues long. This chain's CDR3 is CATWTSGDGADTQYF. The DNA of the CDR3 is TGTGCCACCTGGACTAGCGGGGATGGGGCAGATACGCAGTATTTT.

This chain links TRBV30 with TRBJ1-1; D uncertain. This CDR3 contains 13 residues. The germline V and J ends were trimmed by 4 bases and 0 bases, with 9 bases remaining between them. Germline CDR1 reads GTSNPN; CDR2 reads SVGIG (reference sequence). CDR3 nucleotide sequence: TGTGCCTGGACCCCGTACATGAACACTGAAGCTTTCTTT. Protein product: CAWTPYMNTEAFF.

This clone appeared a single time. The rearrangement joins TRBV7-2 to TRBJ2-4; no definite D call. Trimming took 6 bases from V and 0 from J, leaving 15 bases between them. The germline CDR1 and CDR2 sequences are SGHTA and FQGNSA. The CDR3 spans 16 residues. The CDR3 protein is CASSTAWPLAKNIQYF. CDR3 DNA sequence: TGTGCCAGCAGTACCGCATGGCCCCTAGCCAAAAACATTCAGTACTTC. The variable domain in full, completed from reference TRBV7-2 and TRBJ2-4, reads GAGVSQSPSNKVTEKGKDVELRCDPISGHTALYWYRQSLGQGLEFLIYFQGNSAPDKSGLPSDRFSAERTGGSVSTLTIQRTQQEDSAVYLCASSTAWPLAKNIQYFGAGTRLSVL.

The V gene is TRBV11-2, the J gene TRBJ1-1; TRBD1 might be the D (6 bases). Trimming pared 5 bases from V and 3 bases from J, leaving 16 bases between. Germline values: CDR1 SGHAT, CDR2 FQNNGV. This CDR3 spans 15 amino acids. The CDR3 sequence: CASSHFFRGDTEAFF. In DNA, the CDR3 is TGTGCCAGCAGCCATTTCTTCAGGGGCGACACTGAAGCTTTCTTT.

This clone showed up just once. CDR3 sequence: CARKDREGYGYTF. As DNA, the CDR3 is TGTGCCAGAAAGGACAGGGAGGGCTATGGCTACACCTTC. The chain carries TRBV19 and TRBJ1-2; 8 positions match TRBD1. The V gene's germline CDR1 is LNHDA and CDR2 SQIVND (reference sequence). V lost 9 bases and J lost 4; bases outside the gene matches: 7. The CDR3 sequence is 13 residues long.

The rearrangement links TRBV6-5 to TRBJ2-3, with D unclear. V gave up 6 bases and J gave up 0 bases, with 7 bases separating them. CDR1 and CDR2 (germline): MNHEY, SVGAGI. CDR3 length equals 13 residues. CDR3 coding DNA: TGTGCCAGCAGCAAGACTAGCACAGATACGCAGTATTTT. It translates to CASSKTSTDTQYF.

The gene calls are TRBV10-3 and TRBJ1-6; the match to TRBD1 covers 7 bases. Trimming at V came to 11 bases and at J to 10 bases, leaving 11 bases not matched to a gene. Germline V gene sequence: CDR1 ENHRY, CDR2 SYGVKD. The CDR3 length is 13 residues. CDR3 DNA sequence: TGTGCCGCCCGACAGGGAAGAGAATCACCCCTCCACTTT. This sequence encodes CAARQGRESPLHF.

This clone appeared a single time. The genes are TRBV9 and TRBJ2-5, with D perhaps TRBD2 (5 bases). The length of the CDR3 is 15 residues. The germline gives CDR1 SGDLS, CDR2 YYNGEE. Trimming removed 4 bases from V and 2 bases from J, with 15 bases in between. The CDR3 sequence: CASSPNPDWQETQYF. The DNA of the CDR3 is TGTGCCAGCAGCCCTAACCCGGACTGGCAAGAGACCCAGTACTTC.

The chain is built from TRBV30 and TRBJ2-3, with D unresolved. CDR1 and CDR2 from the germline V gene are GTSNPN and SVGIG (reference sequence). The CDR3 is 15 residues long. Trimming left V 0 bases short and J 0 bases short, with 10 bases between. This CDR3 is CAWSVRATSTDTQYF. CDR3 nucleotides: TGTGCCTGGAGTGTAAGAGCCACTAGCACAGATACGCAGTATTTT.

This chain joins TRBV19 and TRBJ2-2; 8 nucleotides align to TRBD1. There are 15 residues in the CDR3. V trimming: 6 bases; J trimming: 1 base; junction bases outside the gene matches: 4. Germline V gives CDR1 LNHDA, CDR2 SQIVND (reference sequence). CDR3 amino acids: CASSTDRENTGELFF. The CDR3 DNA follows: TGTGCCAGTAGCACGGACAGGGAGAACACCGGGGAGCTGTTTTTT.

V gene TRBV3-1 (or the pseudogene TRBV3-2) combines with J gene TRBJ2-5; D is unclear. Trimming left V 1 base short and J 2 bases short, with 5 bases between. The germline CDR1 and CDR2 sequences are LGHDT and YNNKEL (reference sequence). The CDR3 is made up of 13 amino acids. DNA of the CDR3: TGTGCCAGCAGCCAAGCGGTGCAAGAGACCCAGTACTTC. Translated, it gives CASSQAVQETQYF.

This clone has a handful of counts. This chain links TRBV4-1 with TRBJ1-1; TRBD1 matches 12 bases. Trimming cost V 5 bases and J 4 bases; bases outside gene matches: 11. The germline CDR1 and CDR2 sequences are MGHRA and YSYEKL. This CDR3 comprises 17 residues. CDR3 residues: CASSSGQGADWGTEAFF. CDR3 coding DNA: TGCGCCAGCAGCTCGGGACAGGGGGCAGATTGGGGCACTGAAGCTTTCTTT.

The chain recombines TRBV2 with TRBJ1-5; TRBD1 matches at 8 bases. The CDR3 runs 15 residues. The V and J ends lost 5 bases and 1 base, in that order; junction bases with no gene match: 4. Germline V lookup: CDR1 SNHLY, CDR2 FYNNEI. The CDR3, as DNA: TGTGCCAGCAGTAGGACAGGGCTCAGCAATCAGCCCCAGCATTTT. Its translation is CASSRTGLSNQPQHF.

The chain carries TRBV6-6 and TRBJ1-5; D not resolved. Germline values: CDR1 MNHNY, CDR2 SVGAGI (reference sequence). The CDR3 totals 13 residues. Trimming removed 6 bases at V and 12 bases at J, with 18 bases between. Here the CDR3 DNA reads TGTGCCAGCAGCCCCCCGGCGGTTAGCAACCAGCATTTT. This gives the protein CASSPPAVSNQHF.

The CDR3 sequence is CATWGIREAGNTIYF. The DNA of the CDR3 is TGTGCCACGTGGGGCATCAGGGAAGCCGGAAACACCATATATTTT. The chain combines TRBV10-3 with TRBJ1-3; possibly TRBD1 for D (5 bases). The CDR3 runs to 15 residues. V lost 10 bases to trimming and J lost 4 bases, with 20 bases between them. Germline loops: CDR1 ENHRY, CDR2 SYGVKD.

The CDR3 sequence: CASSAGSWTSGSNEQFF. CDR3 coding DNA: TGTGCCAGCAGCGCCGGATCCTGGACTAGCGGGTCCAATGAGCAGTTCTTC. This chain links TRBV9 with TRBJ2-1; 11 bases map to TRBD2. The J segment lost 6 bases and the V segment lost 3 bases, leaving 11 bases of the junction unmatched. The CDR3 covers 17 residues. Germline CDR1 is SGDLS and CDR2 is YYNGEE.

The rearrangement links TRBV28 to TRBJ2-5, with TRBD2 as a possible D gene (5 bases). The CDR3 is made up of 15 amino acids. Looked up from germline, CDR1 is MDHEN and CDR2 is SYDVKM. V lost 5 bases and J 0 bases, leaving 13 bases between the germline ends. CDR3 bases: TGTGCCAGCAGTCCCGGGAAGTCCTACCAAGAGACCCAGTACTTC. Its protein product is CASSPGKSYQETQYF.

J is TRBJ2-2 and V is TRBV11-1; D may be TRBD1 (5 bases). The CDR3 runs to 14 residues. Per germline, CDR1 SGHAT and CDR2 FQDESV (reference sequence). Trimming cost V 1 base and J 6 bases, with 9 bases left between them. The CDR3 sequence is CASSLDLGAGELFF. CDR3 DNA: TGTGCCAGCAGCTTAGATCTAGGGGCCGGGGAGCTGTTTTTT.